This is a list of T cell receptor beta chains from one sample in a study of siplizumab effects on memory and regulatory T cells. TCRdb's table, derived via immunoSEQ multiplex PCR, lists solely in-frame clones and lacks some. Counted here are more than 85,000 clones, around 90% occurring once; the ten biggest clones make up about 15%. Sequenced input: CD4+ T cells sorted from blood. The source is a human donor in good health. Each CDR3 is given with its conserved first and last residue. D genes are given only for firm matches. Not every row has a clone size; where given, it reads once, few, many or a size class.

j_call,d_call,clone_size,v_call,cdr3_nt,cdr3_aa
TRBJ2-1,TRBD2,-,TRBV5-4,TGTGCCAGCAGACCGACTAGCGGGTCGCAAGGTGAGCAGTTCTTC,CASRPTSGSQGEQFF
TRBJ2-7,-,-,TRBV19,TGTGCCAGTAGTAGGGGCCAGGGGTACTACGAGCAGTACTTC,CASSRGQGYYEQYF
TRBJ2-2,-,-,TRBV30,TGTGCCTGGAGTGAGACGGATCCCGGGGAGCTGTTTTTT,CAWSETDPGELFF
TRBJ2-7,-,-,TRBV6-1,TGTGCCAGCAGTGAACCGCGAGGCAACAATCCCCCCTACGAGCAGTACTTC,CASSEPRGNNPPYEQYF
TRBJ2-1,-,-,TRBV14,TGTGCCAGCAGCCTAACATGGACTCTCTCCTACAATGAGCAGTTCTTC,CASSLTWTLSYNEQFF
TRBJ2-3,-,-,TRBV7-2,TGTGCCAGCAGCTTAGCAATCGGACGAACAGATACGCAGTATTTT,CASSLAIGRTDTQYF
TRBJ2-7,-,once,TRBV9,TGTGCCAGCAGCCTGACCGGGACAGCGGGGGACTACGAGCAGTACTTC,CASSLTGTAGDYEQYF
TRBJ2-5,TRBD2,-,TRBV6-6,TGTGCCAGCAGTCCAATAGCGGGAGAGGGGACCCAGTACTTC,CASSPIAGEGTQYF
TRBJ1-5,-,-,TRBV19,TGTGCCAGTAGTAGTTTGGACAGCAATCAGCCCCAGCATTTT,CASSSLDSNQPQHF
TRBJ1-5,TRBD1,-,TRBV15,TGTGCCACCAGCAGAGAATCCGGGACAGGGTTTCAGCCCCAGCATTTT,CATSRESGTGFQPQHF
TRBJ2-7,-,-,TRBV15,TGTGCCACCAGCACCCTCGGGCGTAGCCACGAGCAGTACTTC,CATSTLGRSHEQYF
TRBJ2-1,TRBD1,-,TRBV18,TGTGCCAGCTCACCAGAGGACAGGGGGCGACGGGGCCTAGCGGGCGGCGAGCAGTTCTTC,CASSPEDRGRRGLAGGEQFF
TRBJ2-5,-,-,TRBV4-1,TGCGCCAGCAGCCGCGAAGAGACCCAGTACTTC,CASSREETQYF
TRBJ2-3,-,few,TRBV9,TGTGCCAGCAGGAGGAGTTATTCTCGCACAGATACGCAGTATTTT,CASRRSYSRTDTQYF